The 15 T cell receptor beta chains given below trace back to one sample, sequenced in a study of T cell clonality in common variable immunodeficiency. The assay was immunoSEQ multiplex PCR, and TCRdb's table has in-frame clones only and misses some. The sample is made up of fewer than 35,000 clones, none counted only once. These receptors lack a known antigen. Notes on the study in general: Fewer deletions and N-nucleotide insertions were reportedly seen in common variable immunodeficiency TCR beta sequences.

The source material was peripheral blood mononuclear cells. These TCRs come from a human donor with common variable immunodeficiency.

Many counts were recorded for this clone. The read halts 3 residues ahead of the CDR3 end, with the missing end drawn from the germline J gene. V usage is TRBV30 and J usage is TRBJ1-3, with TRBD1 as a possible D gene (6 bases). Trimming cost V 1 base and J 0 bases, with 10 bases left between them. The CDR3 contains 15 residues. Germline V gives CDR1 GTSNPN, CDR2 SVGIG (reference sequence). The CDR3 is CAWSEQGFSGNTIYF. The CDR3 bases that were read are TGTGCCTGGAGTGAACAGGGCTTCTCTGGAAACACC. The variable domain in full, with the rest retrieved from reference TRBV30 and TRBJ1-3, is SQTIHQWPATLVQPVGSPLSLECTVEGTSNPNLYWYRQAAGRGLQLLFYSVGIGQISSEVPQNLSASRPQDRQFILSSKKLLLSDSGFYLCAWSEQGFSGNTIYFGEGSWLTVV.

Comment on this clone: The CDR3 goes on 3 residues after the read ends, and that part is filled in from the germline J gene. The V call is TRBV19, the J call TRBJ2-3; 9 bases align to TRBD1. The germline gives CDR1 LNHDA, CDR2 SQIVND (reference sequence). The V segment lost 6 bases and the J segment 2 bases; nucleotides outside the gene matches: 9. The CDR3 sequence is 16 residues long. CDR3 DNA (partial): TGTGCCAGTAGGAACCCCGGGACAGGGACCACAGATACG. It yields the protein CASRNPGTGTTDT. The CDR3 in full is CASRNPGTGTTDTQYF.

This clone came up a few times. CDR3 sequence reads: CASSEGRIRGGEQYF. Incomplete CDR3 DNA: TGTGCCAGCAGTGAAGGACGGATACGAGGGGGCGAG. The V gene is TRBV2, the J gene TRBJ2-7, with D possibly matching TRBD1 (6 bases). The read terminates 3 residues ahead of where the CDR3 ends, so the germline J gene completes it. Trimming stripped 1 base from V and 6 bases from J, with 16 bases between. The V gene's germline CDR1 is SNHLY and CDR2 FYNNEI. This CDR3 has 15 amino acids.

This clone was seen more than once but under ten times. With the read ending 3 residues before the CDR3 end, the germline J gene is used to fill in that end. The chain recombines TRBV5-1 with TRBJ2-5; maybe TRBD2 (5 bases). Germline CDR1 reads SGHRS; CDR2 reads YFSETQ. V lost 4 bases to trimming and J lost 5 bases, with 9 bases between them. The CDR3 loop spans 12 amino acids. CDR3 DNA (partial): TGCGCCAGCAGCGAGGGCGCGGAGACC. Protein product: CASSEGAET. The entire CDR3 reads CASSEGAETQYF.

This clone was detected a few times. The CDR3 is cut off 3 residues early in the read; its end comes from the germline J gene. V is TRBV2 and J is TRBJ2-3; the D gene is possibly TRBD1 (6 bases). Germline CDR1 SNHLY, CDR2 FYNNEI. The CDR3 contains 15 residues. Trimming removed 6 bases from V and 1 base from J, with 14 bases in between. CDR3 DNA (partial): TGTGCCAGCAGATCGACAGGAGTCGGCACAGATACG. Translation gives CASRSTGVGTDT. In full, the CDR3 reads CASRSTGVGTDTQYF.

This clone appeared many times. The read terminates 3 residues ahead of where the CDR3 ends, so the germline J gene completes it. The V call is TRBV5-1, the J call TRBJ2-7, with unresolved D. The V end was cut by 4 bases, the J end by 2 bases, with 7 bases between. In germline, CDR1 is SGHRS, CDR2 YFSETQ. The length of the CDR3 is 12 residues. CDR3 sequence reads: CASSPGTYEQYF. CDR3 DNA, as far as it was read: TGCGCCAGCAGCCCCGGTACCTACGAG.

Concerning this clone: The read is 3 residues too short to cover the CDR3 end, so that end is filled in from the germline J gene. The rearrangement uses TRBV2 and TRBJ1-5; D perhaps matches TRBD1 (6 bases). The germline V gene encodes CDR1 SNHLY and CDR2 FYNNEI. CDR3 length: 13 amino acids. Between the trimmed V and J ends, which lost 11 bases and 5 bases, there was a span of 16 bases. The part of the CDR3 DNA that was read is TGTGCCGGCCGATACAGGGCTGATCAGCCC. Residues: CAGRYRADQP. The entire CDR3 protein is CAGRYRADQPQHF.

A word on this clone: Read sequence stops 3 residues before the CDR3 end, and the germline J gene provides the missing end. The J gene is TRBJ1-6, the V gene TRBV19, with 8 bases that match TRBD1. The CDR3 totals 17 residues. Germline CDR1 LNHDA, CDR2 SQIVND (reference sequence). V was pared by 2 bases and J by 3 bases, with 6 bases of the junction left unmatched. CDR3 in amino acids: CASSISAGGVYNSPLHF. The CDR3 bases that were read are TGTGCCAGTAGTATATCGGCAGGGGGCGTCTATAATTCACCC.

This clone was found a few times. From the germline J gene comes the end of the CDR3, since the read stops 3 residues before it. This chain connects TRBV7-9 to TRBJ2-2; no clear D. Trimming took off 6 bases at V and 4 bases at J, with 9 bases between the two ends. This CDR3 comprises 13 residues. Germline V gene sequence: CDR1 SEHNR, CDR2 FQNEAQ (reference sequence). CDR3 protein: CASRSYGTGELFF. CDR3 DNA (partial): TGTGCCAGCAGGTCTTACGGCACCGGGGAG.

This clone has at least ten counts. The CDR3 goes on 3 residues after the read ends, and that part is filled in from the germline J gene. The V gene is TRBV20-1, the J gene TRBJ1-3; D unclear. The CDR3 has 16 residues. The V end was cut by 3 bases, the J end by 0 bases, with 15 bases between. Germline CDR1 and CDR2: DFQATT and SNEGSKA (reference sequence). CDR3 amino acids: CSASATGWASGNTIYF. The sequenced part of the CDR3 DNA is TGCAGTGCTAGTGCCACGGGGTGGGCCTCTGGAAACACC.

This clone was seen at least ten times. The read gets to within 3 residues of the CDR3 end, and the germline J gene fills in the rest. The chain combines TRBV20-1 with TRBJ2-7, with a tentative D call TRBD1 (6 bases). The CDR3 is 12 residues long. V dropped 3 bases and J dropped 5 bases, with 11 bases sitting between them. The germline V gene has CDR1 DFQATT and CDR2 SNEGSKA (reference sequence). CDR3 sequence reads: CSARVDRHEQYF. The CDR3 DNA, read in part, is TGCAGTGCTAGGGTGGACAGACACGAG.

Remarks on this clone: The CDR3 extends 3 residues past the end of the read, so its final part is completed from the germline J gene. This sequence joins TRBV7-2 and TRBJ2-1, with 8 bases identical to TRBD1. CDR3 size: 15 residues. From germline, CDR1 is SGHTA and CDR2 FQGNSA. The J segment lost 7 bases and the V segment lost 2 bases, leaving 7 bases of the junction unmatched. CDR3 protein: CASSLQGADWNEQFF. CDR3 DNA, as far as it was read: TGTGCCAGCAGCTTACAGGGGGCGGATTGGAATGAG. The variable domain in full, with the rest retrieved from reference TRBV7-2 and TRBJ2-1, is GAGVSQSPSNKVTEKGKDVELRCDPISGHTALYWYRQSLGQGLEFLIYFQGNSAPDKSGLPSDRFSAERTGGSVSTLTIQRTQQEDSAVYLCASSLQGADWNEQFFGPGTRLTVL.

In regard to this clone: Coverage ceases 3 residues before the CDR3 finishes, and the germline J gene fills in the end. The chain carries TRBV7-7 and TRBJ2-7, with a weak D call TRBD1 (6 bases). The length of the CDR3 is 16 residues. Trimming took off 4 bases at V and 4 bases at J, with 20 bases between the two ends. Germline loops: CDR1 SSHAT, CDR2 FNYEAQ (reference sequence). The CDR3 region is CASSSHRGRGSYEQYF. The CDR3 bases that were read are TGTGCCAGCAGCTCCCACCGGGGCAGGGGATCGTACGAG.

This clone has at least ten counts. The read ends 3 residues before the CDR3 terminus; that terminus is restored from the germline J gene. This chain links TRBV29-1 with TRBJ1-2; D gene uncertain. Looked up from germline, CDR1 is SQVTM and CDR2 is ANQGSEA. The CDR3 totals 13 residues. The CDR3: CSTLGQDEGGYTF. The covered CDR3 bases are TGCAGCACTCTTGGGCAGGATGAAGGGGGC.

With respect to this clone: The read falls 3 residues short of the CDR3 end, and the missing part is taken from the germline J gene. This chain uses TRBV19 with TRBJ1-2; weak D call: TRBD1 (6 bases). The CDR3 has 13 residues. CDR1 is LNHDA and CDR2 is SQIVND in the germline V gene (reference sequence). This chain's CDR3 is CASGVGGPGGYTF. CDR3 DNA, as far as it was read: TGTGCCAGCGGGGTCGGGGGGCCCGGAGGC. The full variable domain, its missing parts supplied by reference TRBV19 and TRBJ1-2, is DGGITQSPKYLFRKEGQNVTLSCEQNLNHDAMYWYRQDPGQGLRLIYYSQIVNDFQKGDIAEGYSVSREKKESFPLTVTSAQKNPTAFYLCASGVGGPGGYTFGSGTRLTVV.